The 14 T cell receptor beta chains listed next were all sequenced from one sample in a study of blood T cell repertoires in COVID-19. Produced via immunoSEQ multiplex PCR; TCRdb's table is partial and in-frame only. The repertoire has roughly 62,000 clones, around four fifths of them found once; the top ten carry roughly 3.2%. Sequencing was carried out using peripheral blood. The receptor source for this set is a man in his sixties with acute or convalescent COVID-19.

This clone has just one count. The CDR3 DNA reads TGTGCCTCCGACAGGCTGGATTCACCCCTCCACTTT. It codes for CASDRLDSPLHF. This chain connects TRBV30 to TRBJ1-6; D possibly corresponds to TRBD1 (6 bases). The ends were cut back, 7 bases at V and 8 bases at J, with 12 bases in the middle. This CDR3 is 12 amino acids long. CDR1 GTSNPN and CDR2 SVGIG come from the germline V gene (reference sequence).

V and J are TRBV5-4 and TRBJ1-1; 8 bases are shared with TRBD1. V trimming: 4 bases; J trimming: 2 bases; junction bases outside the gene matches: 10. There are 16 residues in the CDR3. Germline CDR1 SGHNT, CDR2 YYREEE (reference sequence). CDR3 sequence reads: CASSHNPDRGNTEAFF. Written as DNA, the CDR3 is TGTGCCAGCAGCCATAACCCCGACAGGGGAAACACTGAAGCTTTCTTT. Full variable domain (missing parts from reference TRBV5-4 and TRBJ1-1): ETGVTQSPTHLIKTRGQQVTLRCSSQSGHNTVSWYQQALGQGPQFIFQYYREEENGRGNFPPRFSGLQFPNYSSELNVNALELDDSALYLCASSHNPDRGNTEAFFGQGTRLTVV.

The rearrangement uses TRBV5-1 and TRBJ2-2; TRBD1 matches 7 bases. V dropped 5 bases and J dropped 5; count of bases not matched to a gene: 6. Germline values: CDR1 SGHRS, CDR2 YFSETQ. The CDR3 runs 14 residues. Written as DNA, the CDR3 is TGCGCCAGCAGTCCTACAGGGGTTACCGGGGAGCTGTTTTTT. This translates into CASSPTGVTGELFF. Filled out from reference TRBV5-1 and TRBJ2-2, the complete variable domain reads KAGVTQTPRYLIKTRGQQVTLSCSPISGHRSVSWYQQTPGQGLQFLFEYFSETQRNKGNFPGRFSGRQFSNSRSEMNVSTLELGDSALYLCASSPTGVTGELFFGEGSRLTVL.

This chain links TRBV9 with TRBJ1-2; D remains unclear. CDR1 and CDR2 from the germline V gene are SGDLS and YYNGEE. The CDR3 runs 14 residues. Trimming left V 1 base short and J 2 bases short, with 9 bases between. The CDR3 protein is CASSVSAGNYGYTF. In DNA, the CDR3 is TGTGCCAGCAGCGTATCGGCGGGGAACTATGGCTACACCTTC. Looking up the rest from reference TRBV9 and TRBJ1-2 gives the full variable domain: DSGVTQTPKHLITATGQRVTLRCSPRSGDLSVYWYQQSLDQGLQFLIQYYNGEERAKGNILERFSAQQFPDLHSELNLSSLELGDSALYFCASSVSAGNYGYTFGSGTRLTVV.

V is TRBV7-6 and J is TRBJ2-5; perhaps TRBD1 as D (5 bases). Looked up from germline, CDR1 is SGHVS and CDR2 is FNYEAQ. V was clipped by 3 bases and J by 4 bases, with 9 bases between them. The CDR3 runs 13 residues. The DNA of the CDR3 is TGTGCCAGCAGCTTGGACATGGGAGAGACCCAGTACTTC. It codes for CASSLDMGETQYF. Filled out from reference TRBV7-6 and TRBJ2-5, the complete variable domain reads GAGVSQSPRYKVTKRGQDVALRCDPISGHVSLYWYRQALGQGPEFLTYFNYEAQQDKSGLPNDRFSAERPEGSISTLTIQRTEQRDSAMYRCASSLDMGETQYFGPGTRLLVL.

This clone showed up just once. The gene calls are TRBV5-1 and TRBJ2-3, with no clear D. The germline CDR1 and CDR2 sequences are SGHRS and YFSETQ. This CDR3 comprises 12 residues. Trimming cost V 3 bases and J 6 bases, with 8 bases left between them. The CDR3 region is CASSSVGDTQYF. In DNA, the CDR3 is TGCGCCAGCAGCTCAGTCGGGGATACGCAGTATTTT.

This chain links TRBV5-1 with TRBJ2-1, with D tentatively TRBD1 (6 bases). This CDR3 region has 15 residues. Germline V gene lookup returns CDR1 SGHRS and CDR2 YFSETQ. The V and J ends lost 1 base and 6 bases respectively, with 14 bases between them. The CDR3 region has the DNA TGCGCCAGCAGCTTGAAAACAGGGCGGTCCAATGAGCAGTTCTTC. Protein: CASSLKTGRSNEQFF.

This rearrangement joins TRBV9 to TRBJ2-7, with D possibly TRBD1 on 6 matching bases. The ends were cut back, 0 bases at V and 1 base at J, with 14 bases in the middle. The germline gives CDR1 SGDLS, CDR2 YYNGEE. There are 16 residues in the CDR3. The CDR3 region is CASSVGIDDRSYEQYF. CDR3 nucleotide sequence: TGTGCCAGCAGCGTAGGTATCGATGACAGGTCCTACGAGCAGTACTTC.

This chain connects TRBV6-5 to TRBJ2-1, with D perhaps matching TRBD1 (6 bases). The germline V gene has CDR1 MNHEY and CDR2 SVGAGI. The CDR3 runs to 15 residues. The V end was cut by 5 bases, the J end by 4 bases, with 15 bases between. The CDR3 is CASSTGTRAYNEQFF. CDR3 coding DNA: TGTGCCAGCAGTACCGGGACAAGGGCGTACAATGAGCAGTTCTTC.

The chain recombines TRBV5-1 with TRBJ1-4; weak D call: TRBD1 (5 bases). The V gene lost 4 bases and the J gene lost 5 bases, with 15 bases spanning the gap. Germline loops: CDR1 SGHRS, CDR2 YFSETQ. The CDR3 sequence is 15 residues long. The CDR3 bases are TGCGCCAGCAGCCTCTGGGCAGGGCTAAATGAAAAACTGTTTTTT. Residues: CASSLWAGLNEKLFF.

This rearrangement joins TRBV11-2 to TRBJ2-6; TRBD1 agrees at 7 bases. The germline V gene has CDR1 SGHAT and CDR2 FQNNGV. The CDR3 runs 18 residues. Trimming at V came to 5 bases and at J to 0 bases, leaving 10 bases not matched to a gene. The CDR3: CASSPGQVLNSGANVLTF. The CDR3 DNA is TGTGCCAGCAGCCCTGGACAGGTACTGAACTCTGGGGCCAACGTCCTGACTTTC.

The genes are TRBV5-1 and TRBJ2-5; the match to TRBD2 covers 14 bases. The CDR3 has 16 residues. The germline V gene has CDR1 SGHRS and CDR2 YFSETQ. Trimming cost V 5 bases and J 5 bases; bases outside gene matches: 8. Written as DNA, the CDR3 is TGCGCCAGCAGTAGACTAGCGGGGGGGACCGCGGAGACCCAGTACTTC. This translates into CASSRLAGGTAETQYF.

The gene calls are TRBV6-5 and TRBJ1-2; possible D gene TRBD1, 6 bases. CDR3 length: 15 residues. V gave up 2 bases and J gave up 7 bases, with 17 bases separating them. The germline V gene has CDR1 MNHEY and CDR2 SVGAGI. CDR3 region: CASSYGDWGHSGYTF. As DNA, the CDR3 is TGTGCCAGCAGTTACGGCGATTGGGGGCACTCTGGCTACACCTTC.

This chain connects TRBV2 to TRBJ2-3, with a possible D match to TRBD2 (5 bases). V lost 6 bases and J 1 base, leaving 17 bases between the germline ends. The length of the CDR3 is 16 residues. The germline CDR1 and CDR2 sequences are SNHLY and FYNNEI. The CDR3 region is CASRNSEVFGTDTQYF. The CDR3 bases are TGTGCCAGCAGAAACTCGGAGGTGTTCGGCACAGATACGCAGTATTTT.